The clone carrying this TCR beta chain has only a few counts. Its specificity is unknown. This entry belongs to a study of T cells in Graves' hyperthyroidism and ophthalmopathy. Study results and caveats: Among thyroid clonotypes expanded above 0.001, most also appeared in blood. Researchers report that a 13 V-J model separated ophthalmopathy from stable hyperthyroidism.

The CDR3 length is 16 residues. The germline V gene encodes CDR1 LNHDA and CDR2 SQIVND (reference sequence). Germline trimming cut 3 bases from V and 7 bases from J; bases unmatched to any gene: 10. RNA transcripts served as the template for amplifying TCR beta CDR3 regions. First-round RT-PCR targeting the TCR CDR3 was performed with the HTBI primer set. TCRdb re-called the multiplex PCR reads through MiXCR, storing one row per CDR3 protein. The sample records more than 550,000 distinct CDR3 sequences, 17% being singletons. The receptor comes from a man aged 45-65 years with Graves' hyperthyroidism. This rearrangement joins TRBV19 to TRBJ2-1; 9 positions agree with TRBD1. The sample was blood. This CDR3 is CASSMPGTGIANEQFF. The CDR3 nucleotides read TGTGCCAGTAGTATGCCCGGGACAGGGATTGCTAATGAGCAGTTCTTC.